A selection of T cell receptor beta chains follows, all from one sample in a study of cytomegalovirus exposure and HLA in healthy donors. Only in-frame clones appear in the TCRdb table, and some are missing; sequencing was by immunoSEQ multiplex PCR. The data show 90,000 to 100,000 clones, around 88% seen once. The specimen was PBMCs. These receptors all stem from a young woman in good health and CMV-seronegative. The CDR3 runs from the conserved cysteine through the conserved F or W. A D gene is named only where the DNA matches it firmly. Size values are once, few and many counts, or a class for expanded clones, and some rows have none.

V,D,J,size,CDR3,DNA
TRBV5-1,-,TRBJ2-1,-,CASSASGLYNEQFF,TGCGCCAGCAGCGCCTCGGGACTCTACAATGAGCAGTTCTTC
TRBV6-5,TRBD1,TRBJ1-3,-,CASSLYRGLGNTIYF,TGTGCCAGCAGTTTATACAGGGGGCTAGGAAACACCATATATTTT
TRBV5-4,TRBD1,TRBJ2-1,-,CASMGQGLHEQFF,TGTGCCAGCATGGGACAGGGTTTACATGAGCAGTTCTTC
TRBV19,-,TRBJ1-1,-,CASSSLITEAFF,TGTGCCAGTAGTAGTCTAATCACTGAAGCTTTCTTT
TRBV6-5,TRBD1,TRBJ2-7,-,CASTATGGYEQYF,TGTGCCAGCACCGCAACAGGGGGCTACGAGCAGTACTTC
TRBV18,-,TRBJ1-5,-,CASSPSAGPQHF,TGTGCCAGCTCACCGAGTGCCGGGCCCCAGCATTTT
TRBV7-6,TRBD1,TRBJ1-2,-,CASSRTGLNGYTF,TGTGCCAGCAGCCGGACAGGGTTGAATGGCTACACCTTC
TRBV6-5,TRBD1,TRBJ1-1,-,CASSPRGPAEAFF,TGTGCCAGCAGTCCAAGGGGGCCGGCTGAAGCTTTCTTT
TRBV29-1,-,TRBJ2-5,-,CSVGVNQETQYF,TGCAGCGTTGGAGTAAACCAAGAGACCCAGTACTTC
TRBV5-1,-,TRBJ1-2,once,CASSLVGENYGYTF,TGCGCCAGCAGCTTGGTCGGGGAAAACTATGGCTACACCTTC
TRBV7-8,-,TRBJ2-3,-,CASSFGLGMLTGTQYF,TGTGCCAGCAGCTTCGGACTGGGAATGTTGACGGGTACGCAGTATTTT
TRBV2,-,TRBJ2-2,-,CASRARTGELFF,TGTGCCAGCAGGGCTCGCACCGGGGAGCTGTTTTTT
TRBV11-3,-,TRBJ2-2,-,CASSSPTGVTGELFF,TGTGCCAGCAGCTCCCCAACGGGAGTGACCGGGGAGCTGTTTTTT
TRBV29-1,TRBD1,TRBJ1-2,-,CSAPGQLYGYTF,TGCAGCGCTCCGGGACAGCTGTATGGCTACACCTTC
TRBV13,-,TRBJ2-3,-,CASSEERGGGTDTQYF,TGTGCCAGCAGCGAGGAGCGAGGGGGTGGCACAGATACGCAGTATTTT
TRBV5-6,TRBD2,TRBJ2-7,-,CASSRLTSGRGEQYF,TGTGCCAGCAGCCGATTAACTAGCGGGAGGGGTGAGCAGTACTTC
TRBV6-5,-,TRBJ1-5,-,CASSPLGASNQPQHF,TGTGCCAGCAGCCCTTTAGGGGCTAGCAATCAGCCCCAGCATTTT
TRBV5-1,-,TRBJ2-7,once,CASSFGVYTPPGEQYF,TGCGCCAGCAGCTTCGGGGTCTACACTCCGCCAGGCGAGCAGTACTTC
TRBV29-1,-,TRBJ2-7,-,CSVGFGSYEQYF,TGCAGCGTTGGATTCGGGTCCTACGAGCAGTACTTC
TRBV2,-,TRBJ1-2,-,CASSEAGTRGYGYTF,TGTGCCAGCAGTGAAGCTGGCACACGAGGCTATGGCTACACCTTC
TRBV25-1,TRBD1,TRBJ1-3,-,CASSPPGQGNTIYF,TGTGCCAGCAGTCCGCCGGGACAGGGAAACACCATATATTTT
TRBV5-1,-,TRBJ1-6,-,CASSLAREAYTPLHF,TGCGCCAGCAGCTTGGCCCGGGAGGCTTACACACCCCTCCACTTT
TRBV7-8,TRBD2,TRBJ2-7,-,CASSLGVRTSGEQYF,TGTGCCAGCAGTCTAGGCGTCCGGACTAGCGGCGAGCAGTACTTC
TRBV10-2,TRBD2,TRBJ2-7,-,CASRTSGGQYEQYF,TGCGCCAGCAGAACTAGCGGGGGGCAATACGAGCAGTACTTC
TRBV27,TRBD1,TRBJ1-4,few,CASKGTGNEKLFF,TGTGCCAGCAAAGGGACAGGGAATGAAAAACTGTTTTTT
TRBV28,TRBD1,TRBJ1-5,-,CASSRDRPHNQPQHF,TGTGCCAGCAGCCGGGACAGGCCCCATAATCAGCCCCAGCATTTT
TRBV5-6,-,TRBJ1-1,-,CASSFWRGNSEAFF,TGTGCCAGCAGCTTTTGGAGGGGAAACTCTGAAGCTTTCTTT
TRBV4-3,-,TRBJ1-4,-,CASRTEAQLRVEKLFF,TGCGCCAGCAGGACTGAGGCGCAATTGCGTGTGGAAAAACTGTTTTTT
TRBV19,-,TRBJ1-2,-,CASSHDRYYGYTF,TGTGCCAGTAGTCACGACAGATACTATGGCTACACCTTC
TRBV2,TRBD1,TRBJ2-5,-,CASSDPGTGEETQYF,TGTGCCAGCAGTGACCCCGGGACAGGGGAAGAGACCCAGTACTTC
TRBV6-6,TRBD1,TRBJ1-1,-,CASSQITGAGAEAFF,TGTGCCAGCAGTCAGATAACAGGGGCCGGGGCTGAAGCTTTCTTT
TRBV7-2,-,TRBJ1-3,-,CASSLDPQGSGNTIYF,TGTGCCAGCAGCTTAGACCCTCAGGGGTCTGGAAACACCATATATTTT
TRBV4-3,TRBD1,TRBJ2-7,-,CASSQRPPGDSFEQYF,TGCGCCAGCAGCCAAAGGCCCCCAGGGGACAGCTTCGAGCAGTACTTC
TRBV10-1,-,TRBJ1-3,few,CASSEGRGGNTIYF,TGCGCCAGCAGTGAGGGTAGGGGTGGAAACACCATATATTTT
TRBV27,-,TRBJ1-4,once,CASSHRTLSATNEKLFF,TGTGCCAGCAGTCACAGGACACTCTCTGCAACTAATGAAAAACTGTTTTTT
TRBV11-2,-,TRBJ1-1,-,CASRHLDTEAFF,TGTGCCAGCAGGCACTTGGACACTGAAGCTTTCTTT
TRBV7-3,-,TRBJ2-1,once,CASSLGSGADVNEQFF,TGTGCCAGCAGCTTAGGGTCAGGGGCGGACGTAAATGAGCAGTTCTTC
TRBV15,-,TRBJ2-5,once,CATSGRGETQYF,TGTGCCACCTCGGGCCGCGGGGAGACCCAGTACTTC
TRBV5-6,TRBD1,TRBJ2-2,few,CASSSLDRESGELFF,TGTGCCAGCAGCTCCCTGGACAGGGAAAGCGGGGAGCTGTTTTTT
TRBV7-6,TRBD2,TRBJ2-1,-,CASSRSGGAAYNEQFF,TGTGCCAGCAGCCGTAGCGGGGGGGCCGCCTACAATGAGCAGTTCTTC
TRBV27,-,TRBJ2-7,-,CASSLSGLSPYEQYF,TGTGCCAGCAGTTTATCTGGTCTCAGTCCCTACGAGCAGTACTTC
TRBV12-5,-,TRBJ1-5,-,CASGQTRNQPQHF,TGTGCTAGTGGGCAGACTCGCAATCAGCCCCAGCATTTT
TRBV7-9,-,TRBJ2-1,-,CASSVTQGSGTYEQFF,TGTGCCAGCAGCGTCACACAGGGAAGCGGCACCTATGAGCAGTTCTTC
TRBV9,TRBD2,TRBJ2-7,-,CASSPRGGRREGGYEQYF,TGTGCCAGCAGCCCCCGGGGAGGCAGGCGGGAGGGCGGCTACGAGCAGTACTTC
TRBV18,TRBD1,TRBJ1-5,-,CASSGTGDQPQHF,TGTGCCAGCTCCGGGACAGGGGATCAGCCCCAGCATTTT
TRBV5-1,TRBD1,TRBJ1-2,-,CASSSDPGTGWYGYTF,TGCGCCAGCAGCTCCGACCCAGGGACAGGGTGGTATGGCTACACCTTC
TRBV9,TRBD2,TRBJ2-3,-,CASSVGTSGLLETQYF,TGTGCCAGCAGCGTAGGGACTAGCGGGCTACTCGAGACGCAGTATTTT
TRBV2,TRBD2,TRBJ2-7,few,CASSEVAGGYEQYF,TGTGCCAGCAGTGAGGTAGCGGGCGGCTACGAGCAGTACTTC
TRBV6-1,-,TRBJ1-5,-,CASSEWEDQPQHF,TGTGCCAGCAGTGAATGGGAGGATCAGCCCCAGCATTTT
TRBV29-1,TRBD2,TRBJ2-7,many,CSTGLEGSEQYF,TGCAGCACCGGACTAGAGGGGAGCGAGCAGTACTTC
TRBV11-2,-,TRBJ1-2,-,CASSTWDIGYTF,TGTGCCAGCAGCACCTGGGACATTGGCTACACCTTC
TRBV7-2,TRBD1,TRBJ1-4,few,CASSFRGRGYNEKLFF,TGTGCCAGCAGCTTCAGGGGGCGCGGGTATAATGAAAAACTGTTTTTT
TRBV9,TRBD2,TRBJ2-5,-,CASSVDGTSGVLETQYF,TGTGCCAGCAGCGTAGACGGGACTAGCGGGGTGTTGGAGACCCAGTACTTC
TRBV6-5,-,TRBJ1-2,-,CASSYTDLSGYTF,TGTGCCAGCAGTTACACAGATCTCTCCGGCTACACCTTC